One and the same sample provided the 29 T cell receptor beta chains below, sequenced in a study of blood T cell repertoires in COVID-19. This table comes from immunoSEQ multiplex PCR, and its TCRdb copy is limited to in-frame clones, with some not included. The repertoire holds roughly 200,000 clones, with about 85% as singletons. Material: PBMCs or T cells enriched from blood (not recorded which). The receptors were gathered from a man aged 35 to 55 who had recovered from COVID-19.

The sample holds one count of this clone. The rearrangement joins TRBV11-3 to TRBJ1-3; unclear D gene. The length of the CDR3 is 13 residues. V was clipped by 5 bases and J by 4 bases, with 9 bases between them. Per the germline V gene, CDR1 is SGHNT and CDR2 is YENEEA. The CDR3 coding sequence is TGTGCCAGCAGCCTATGGAGGGGAAACACCATATATTTT. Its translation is CASSLWRGNTIYF.

This CDR3 is CASRRQGTGEQYF. The CDR3 bases are TGTGCCAGCAGGCGACAGGGGACTGGAGAGCAGTACTTC. The chain carries TRBV27 and TRBJ2-7, with TRBD1 identical over 8 bases. The V gene end was trimmed by 6 bases and the J gene end by 7 bases; junction bases not matched to a gene: 8. The length of the CDR3 is 13 residues. Germline values: CDR1 MNHEY, CDR2 SMNVEV (reference sequence).

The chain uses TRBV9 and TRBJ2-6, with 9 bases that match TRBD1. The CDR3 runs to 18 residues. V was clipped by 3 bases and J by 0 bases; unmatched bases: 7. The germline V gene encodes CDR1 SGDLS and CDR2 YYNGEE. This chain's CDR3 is CASSGTGANPSGANVLTF. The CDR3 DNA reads TGTGCCAGCAGCGGGACAGGGGCGAACCCCTCTGGGGCCAACGTCCTGACTTTC. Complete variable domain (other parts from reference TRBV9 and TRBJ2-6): DSGVTQTPKHLITATGQRVTLRCSPRSGDLSVYWYQQSLDQGLQFLIQYYNGEERAKGNILERFSAQQFPDLHSELNLSSLELGDSALYFCASSGTGANPSGANVLTFGAGSRLTVL.

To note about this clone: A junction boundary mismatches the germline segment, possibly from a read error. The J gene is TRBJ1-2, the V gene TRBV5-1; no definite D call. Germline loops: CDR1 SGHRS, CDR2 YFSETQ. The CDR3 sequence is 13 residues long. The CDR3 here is CASTLDSGYGYTF. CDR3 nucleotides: TGCGCCAGCACCTTGGATTCGGGCTATGGCTACACCTTC.

The CDR3 DNA reads as TGCGCCAGCAGCCAAGTCTTAGGGGTTGGACTGTTTTTT. Encoded protein: CASSQVLGVGLFF. The gene calls are TRBV4-1 and TRBJ1-4, with TRBD1 as a possible D gene (5 bases). With 1 base removed from V and 13 bases from J, the gap between germline ends came to 13 bases. The length of the CDR3 is 13 residues. Germline CDR1 reads MGHRA; CDR2 reads YSYEKL.

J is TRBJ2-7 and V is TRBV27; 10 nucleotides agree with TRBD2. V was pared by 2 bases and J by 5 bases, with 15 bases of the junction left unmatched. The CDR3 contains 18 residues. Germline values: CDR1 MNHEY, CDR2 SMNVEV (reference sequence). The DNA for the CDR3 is TGTGCCAGCAGTTTAAGGCCTCTAGCGGGAGCCGTCAGGAACGAGCAGTACTTC. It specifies CASSLRPLAGAVRNEQYF.

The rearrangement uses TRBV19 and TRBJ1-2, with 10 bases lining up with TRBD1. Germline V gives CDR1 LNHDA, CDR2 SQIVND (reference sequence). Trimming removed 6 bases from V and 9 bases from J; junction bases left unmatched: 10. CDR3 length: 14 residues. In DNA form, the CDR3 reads TGTGCCAGTAGGAGGCCGGGACAGGGGCTTAGCTACACCTTC. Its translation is CASRRPGQGLSYTF.

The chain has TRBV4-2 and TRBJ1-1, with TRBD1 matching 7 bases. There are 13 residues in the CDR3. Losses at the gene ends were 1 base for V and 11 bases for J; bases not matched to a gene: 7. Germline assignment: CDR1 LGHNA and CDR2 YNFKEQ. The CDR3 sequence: CASSQGLGQSAFF. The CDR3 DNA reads TGTGCCAGCAGCCAAGGTTTGGGACAGTCGGCTTTCTTT.

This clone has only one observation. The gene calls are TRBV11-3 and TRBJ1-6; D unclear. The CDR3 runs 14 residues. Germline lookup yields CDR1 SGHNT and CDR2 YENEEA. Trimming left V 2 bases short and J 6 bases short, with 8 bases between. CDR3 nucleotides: TGTGCCAGCAGCTTAATACAAATTAATTCACCCCTCCACTTT. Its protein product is CASSLIQINSPLHF.

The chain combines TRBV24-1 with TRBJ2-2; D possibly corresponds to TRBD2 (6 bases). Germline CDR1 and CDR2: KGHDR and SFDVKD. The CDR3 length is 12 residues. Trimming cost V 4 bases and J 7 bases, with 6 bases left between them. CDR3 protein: CATSERGGELFF. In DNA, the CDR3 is TGTGCCACCAGTGAGCGGGGCGGGGAGCTGTTTTTT.

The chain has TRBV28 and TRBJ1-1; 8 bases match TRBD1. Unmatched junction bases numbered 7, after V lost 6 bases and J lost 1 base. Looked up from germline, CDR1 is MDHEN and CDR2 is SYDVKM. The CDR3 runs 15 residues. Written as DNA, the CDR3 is TGTGCCAGCAGCTACCCAGACAGGGGGAACACTGAAGCTTTCTTT. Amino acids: CASSYPDRGNTEAFF.

The CDR3 region is CASSQDGEGSGAWEQYF. The CDR3 DNA follows: TGCGCCAGCAGCCAAGACGGTGAAGGTAGCGGAGCATGGGAGCAGTACTTC. This chain links TRBV4-1 with TRBJ2-7; D perhaps matches TRBD2 (6 bases). Germline V gene lookup returns CDR1 MGHRA and CDR2 YSYEKL. CDR3 size: 17 residues. V shed 0 bases and J shed 7 bases, with 22 bases lying between them.

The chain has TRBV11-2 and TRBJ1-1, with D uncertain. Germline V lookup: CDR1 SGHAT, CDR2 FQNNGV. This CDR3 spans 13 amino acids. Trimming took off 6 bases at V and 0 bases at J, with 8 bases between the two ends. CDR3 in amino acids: CASREGLNTEAFF. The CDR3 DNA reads TGTGCCAGCAGGGAGGGCCTGAACACTGAAGCTTTCTTT.

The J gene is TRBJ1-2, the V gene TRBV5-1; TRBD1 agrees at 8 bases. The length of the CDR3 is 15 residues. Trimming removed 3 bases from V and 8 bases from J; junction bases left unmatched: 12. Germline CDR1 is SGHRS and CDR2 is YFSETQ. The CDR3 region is CASSSMTGERYGYTF. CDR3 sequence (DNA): TGCGCCAGCAGCTCAATGACAGGGGAAAGATACGGCTACACCTTC.

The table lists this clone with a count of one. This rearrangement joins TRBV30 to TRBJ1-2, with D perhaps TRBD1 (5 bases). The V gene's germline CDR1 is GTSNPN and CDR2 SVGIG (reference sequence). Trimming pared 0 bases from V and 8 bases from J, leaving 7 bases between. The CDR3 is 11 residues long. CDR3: CAWSVQDGYTF. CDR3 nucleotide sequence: TGTGCCTGGAGTGTACAGGACGGCTACACCTTC.

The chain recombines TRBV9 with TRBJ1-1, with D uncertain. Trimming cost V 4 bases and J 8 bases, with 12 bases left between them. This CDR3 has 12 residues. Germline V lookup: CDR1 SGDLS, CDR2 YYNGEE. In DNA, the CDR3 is TGTGCCAGCAGCCGTTGGGGAGGGGAAGCTTTCTTT. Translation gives CASSRWGGEAFF.

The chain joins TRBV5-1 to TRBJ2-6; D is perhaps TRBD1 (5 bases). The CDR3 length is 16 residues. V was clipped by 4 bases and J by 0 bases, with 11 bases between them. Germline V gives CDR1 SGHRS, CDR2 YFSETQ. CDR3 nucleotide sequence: TGCGCCAGCAGCACAGGTGGGCCCTCTGGGGCCAACGTCCTGACTTTC. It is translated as CASSTGGPSGANVLTF. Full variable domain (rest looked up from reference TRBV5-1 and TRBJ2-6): KAGVTQTPRYLIKTRGQQVTLSCSPISGHRSVSWYQQTPGQGLQFLFEYFSETQRNKGNFPGRFSGRQFSNSRSEMNVSTLELGDSALYLCASSTGGPSGANVLTFGAGSRLTVL.

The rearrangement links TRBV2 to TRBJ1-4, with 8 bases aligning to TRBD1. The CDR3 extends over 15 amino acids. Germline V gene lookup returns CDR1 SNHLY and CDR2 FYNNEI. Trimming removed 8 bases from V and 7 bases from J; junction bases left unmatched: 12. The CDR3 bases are TGTGCCAGCGGGCCAGGGACAGGAAGCGGTGAAAAACTGTTTTTT. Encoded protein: CASGPGTGSGEKLFF.

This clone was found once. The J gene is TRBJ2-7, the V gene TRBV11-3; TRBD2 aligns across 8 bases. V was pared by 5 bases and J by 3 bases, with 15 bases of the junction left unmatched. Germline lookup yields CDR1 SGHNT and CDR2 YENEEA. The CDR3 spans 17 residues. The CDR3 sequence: CASSLPGGEKIGYEQYF. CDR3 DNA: TGTGCCAGCAGCCTCCCGGGAGGGGAAAAGATAGGCTACGAGCAGTACTTC.

This CDR3 is CASRGAGSNQPQHF. In nucleotides, the CDR3 is TGTGCCAGCAGGGGCGCAGGAAGCAATCAGCCCCAGCATTTT. The genes are TRBV6-5 and TRBJ1-5; no definite D call. This CDR3 comprises 14 residues. V was shortened by 6 bases and J by 1 base, with 10 bases between the two germline ends. Per germline, CDR1 MNHEY and CDR2 SVGAGI.

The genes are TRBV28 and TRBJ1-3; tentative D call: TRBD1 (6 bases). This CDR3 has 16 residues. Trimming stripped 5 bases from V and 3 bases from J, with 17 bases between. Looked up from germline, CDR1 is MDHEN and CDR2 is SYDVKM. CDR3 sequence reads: CASSPPDRLRGNTIYF. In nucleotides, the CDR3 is TGTGCCAGCAGTCCACCGGACAGACTCCGTGGAAACACCATATATTTT. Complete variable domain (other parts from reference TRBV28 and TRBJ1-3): DVKVTQSSRYLVKRTGEKVFLECVQDMDHENMFWYRQDPGLGLRLIYFSYDVKMKEKGDIPEGYSVSREKKERFSLILESASTNQTSMYLCASSPPDRLRGNTIYFGEGSWLTVV.

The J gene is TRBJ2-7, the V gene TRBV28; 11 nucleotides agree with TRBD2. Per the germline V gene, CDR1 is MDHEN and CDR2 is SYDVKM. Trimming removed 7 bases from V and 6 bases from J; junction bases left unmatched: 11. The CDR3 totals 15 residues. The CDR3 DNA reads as TGTGCCAGCACCCTGGGGGGGCTAGCGGGGGGCGAGCAGTACTTC. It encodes CASTLGGLAGGEQYF.

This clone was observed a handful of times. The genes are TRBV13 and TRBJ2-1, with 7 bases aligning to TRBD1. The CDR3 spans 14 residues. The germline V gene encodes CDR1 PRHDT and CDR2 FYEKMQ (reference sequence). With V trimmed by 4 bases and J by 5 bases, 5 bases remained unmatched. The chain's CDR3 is CASSSRTGNNEQFF. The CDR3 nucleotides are TGTGCCAGCAGCTCTCGGACAGGTAACAATGAGCAGTTCTTC.

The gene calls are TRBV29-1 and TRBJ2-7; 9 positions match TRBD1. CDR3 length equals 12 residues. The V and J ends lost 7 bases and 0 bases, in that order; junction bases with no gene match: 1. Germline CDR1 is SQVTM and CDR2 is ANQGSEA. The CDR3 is CSAGQGSYEQYF. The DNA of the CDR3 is TGCAGCGCGGGACAGGGCTCCTACGAGCAGTACTTC.

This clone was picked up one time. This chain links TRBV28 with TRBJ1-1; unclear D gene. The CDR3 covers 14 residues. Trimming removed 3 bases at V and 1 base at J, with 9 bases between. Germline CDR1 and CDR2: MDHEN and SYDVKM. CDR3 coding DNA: TGTGCCAGCAGTTTTAGCCGGGGGAACACTGAAGCTTTCTTT. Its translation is CASSFSRGNTEAFF.

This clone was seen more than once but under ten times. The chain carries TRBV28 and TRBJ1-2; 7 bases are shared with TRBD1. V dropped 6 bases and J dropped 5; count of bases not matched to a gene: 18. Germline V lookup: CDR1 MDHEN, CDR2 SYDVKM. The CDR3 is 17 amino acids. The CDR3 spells CASSQRTGLSFGYGYTF. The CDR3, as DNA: TGTGCCAGCAGCCAGAGGACAGGTTTGAGCTTTGGGTATGGCTACACCTTC.

CDR3 sequence reads: CASSKGVFMGQTNYGYTF. Written as DNA, the CDR3 is TGTGCCAGTAGTAAAGGGGTTTTCATGGGACAGACTAACTATGGCTACACCTTC. The V call is TRBV19, the J call TRBJ1-2, with 7 bases identical to TRBD1. This CDR3 spans 18 amino acids. J lost 0 bases, V lost 4 bases, and 14 bases had no gene match. CDR1 is LNHDA and CDR2 is SQIVND in the germline V gene (reference sequence).

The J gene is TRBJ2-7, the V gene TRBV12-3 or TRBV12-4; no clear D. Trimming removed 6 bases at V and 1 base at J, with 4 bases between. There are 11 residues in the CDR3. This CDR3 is CASSQSYEQYF. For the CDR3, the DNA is TGTGCCAGCAGCCAATCCTACGAGCAGTACTTC.

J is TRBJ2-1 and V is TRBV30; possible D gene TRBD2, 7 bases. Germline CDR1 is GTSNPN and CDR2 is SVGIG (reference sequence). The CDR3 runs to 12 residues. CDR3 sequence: CAIRGAYNEQFF. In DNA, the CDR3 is TGTGCTATACGGGGGGCTTACAATGAGCAGTTCTTC.